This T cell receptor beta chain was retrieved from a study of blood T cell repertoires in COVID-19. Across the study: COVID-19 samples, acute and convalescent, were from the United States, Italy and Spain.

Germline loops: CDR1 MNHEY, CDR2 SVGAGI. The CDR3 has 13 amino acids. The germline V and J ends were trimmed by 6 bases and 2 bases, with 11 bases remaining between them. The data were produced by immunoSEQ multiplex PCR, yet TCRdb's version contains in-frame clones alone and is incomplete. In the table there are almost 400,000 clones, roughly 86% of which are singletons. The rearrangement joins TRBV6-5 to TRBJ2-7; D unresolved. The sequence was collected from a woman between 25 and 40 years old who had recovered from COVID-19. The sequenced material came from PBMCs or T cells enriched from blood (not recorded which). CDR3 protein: CASSMGMTYEQYF. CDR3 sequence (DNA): TGTGCCAGCAGCATGGGCATGACCTACGAGCAGTACTTC.